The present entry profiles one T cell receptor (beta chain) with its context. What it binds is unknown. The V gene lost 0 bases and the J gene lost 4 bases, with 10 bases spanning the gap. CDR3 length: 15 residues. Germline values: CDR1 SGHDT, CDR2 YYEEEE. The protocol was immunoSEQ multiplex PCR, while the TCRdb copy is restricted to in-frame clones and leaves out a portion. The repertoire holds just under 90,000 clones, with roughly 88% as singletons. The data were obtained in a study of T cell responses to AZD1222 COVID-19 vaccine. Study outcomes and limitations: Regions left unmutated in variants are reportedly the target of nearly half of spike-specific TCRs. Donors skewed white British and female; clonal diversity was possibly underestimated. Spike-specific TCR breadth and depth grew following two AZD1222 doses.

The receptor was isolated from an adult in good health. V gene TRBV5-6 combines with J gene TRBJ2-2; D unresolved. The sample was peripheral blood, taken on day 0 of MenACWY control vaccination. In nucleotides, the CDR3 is TGTGCCAGCAGCTTGGTTGCACCCTTCACCGGGGAGCTGTTTTTT. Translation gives CASSLVAPFTGELFF. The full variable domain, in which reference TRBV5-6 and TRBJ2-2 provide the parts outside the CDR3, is DAGVTQSPTHLIKTRGQQVTLRCSPKSGHDTVSWYQQALGQGPQFIFQYYEEEERQRGNFPDRFSGHQFPNYSSELNVNALLLGDSALYLCASSLVAPFTGELFFGEGSRLTVL.